The 29 T cell receptor beta chains presented below share a single source sample, sequenced in a study of tumor-infiltrating lymphocytes in primary liver carcinoma. A primer in the constant region served to generate TCR beta cDNA from 500 ng of total RNA. Generation of the TCR beta libraries relied on three nested multiplex PCR rounds using slightly modified ARM-PCR. TRBV1-TRBV30 forward primers and a C-beta reverse primer were used in the first two PCR rounds, which each ran for ten to eleven cycles. TCRdb re-called the multiplex PCR reads with MiXCR, one entry per CDR3 protein. The table has under 200,000 distinct CDR3 sequences, less than 65% seen once. The authors took blood RNA from unsorted whole blood and also extracted germline DNA. The material sequenced was peripheral blood. The receptor source for this set is a woman in her fifties or sixties with primary liver carcinoma and hepatitis B virus infection.

About this clonotype itself: This may arise from a read error, as a much more abundant clone is one base away. This chain uses TRBV10-2 with TRBJ1-2, with 12 bases identical to TRBD1. Germline trimming cut 9 bases from V and 10 bases from J; bases unmatched to any gene: 6. The CDR3 length is 12 residues. CDR1 WSHSY and CDR2 SAAADI come from the germline V gene. This CDR3 reads CARRGTGGHYTF. CDR3 nucleotide sequence: TGCGCCAGAAGGGGGACAGGGGGCCACTACACCTTC.

This clonotype was counted many times. The V call is TRBV14, the J call TRBJ2-5; TRBD2 is a possible D gene (6 bases). The CDR3 loop spans 15 amino acids. V was cut by 0 bases and J by 5 bases, with 13 bases left in between. In germline, CDR1 is SGHDN, CDR2 FVKESK. CDR3 amino acids: CASSQDFRGTETQYF. The CDR3 DNA reads TGTGCCAGCAGCCAAGATTTTCGGGGGACGGAGACCCAGTACTTC.

This clonotype was recorded a few times. This chain uses TRBV12-5 with TRBJ2-5; 9 nucleotides line up with TRBD1. V lost 6 bases and J lost 2; bases outside the gene matches: 7. The CDR3 loop spans 15 amino acids. Germline lookup yields CDR1 LGHNT and CDR2 FRNRAP. DNA of the CDR3: TGTGCTAGTGGAAGGGGACAGGGCGCTCAAGAGACCCAGTACTTC. Translation gives CASGRGQGAQETQYF.

This rearrangement joins TRBV7-9 to TRBJ1-6; 7 nucleotides align to TRBD1. This CDR3 spans 15 amino acids. V lost 5 bases, J lost 6 bases, and 7 bases stayed unmatched. Per germline, CDR1 SEHNR and CDR2 FQNEAQ (reference sequence). The CDR3 bases are TGTGCCAGCAGCAAGACAGGGTTGAGTAATTCACCCCTCCACTTT. Translated, it gives CASSKTGLSNSPLHF.

Turning to this clonotype: A much larger clone lies a single base off, so this may be a read error. The V call is TRBV14, the J call TRBJ2-7; 14 positions match TRBD2. Trimming at V came to 5 bases and at J to 9 bases, leaving 12 bases not matched to a gene. Per germline, CDR1 SGHDN and CDR2 FVKESK. This CDR3 is 16 amino acids long. In nucleotides, the CDR3 is TGTGCCAGCAGCAAAGTACGGACTAGCGGGAGGCTCGGGCAGTACTTC. Its translation: CASSKVRTSGRLGQYF.

The count of this clonotype is one. A much bigger clone sits one base away, suggesting this may be a read error. This chain joins TRBV6-5 and TRBJ1-2; D not resolved. V was cut by 10 bases and J by 5 bases, with 5 bases left in between. The CDR3 totals 9 residues. Germline V CDR1 and CDR2: MNHEY, SVGAGI. Here the CDR3 DNA reads TGTGCCACCCGGTATGGCTACACCTTC. Protein sequence: CATRYGYTF.

This chain links TRBV6-1 with TRBJ2-7; weak D call: TRBD1 (5 bases). Trimming took off 1 base at V and 2 bases at J, with 12 bases between the two ends. CDR1 and CDR2 (germline): MNHNS, SASEGT. CDR3 length: 15 residues. CDR3 DNA: TGTGCCAGCAGTGAAGATGGGGCAGATCCCTACGAGCAGTACTTC. This encodes CASSEDGADPYEQYF.

As concerns this clonotype: The junction and the germline gene differ at one end; a read error may be behind it. CDR3 amino acids: CTSSLELAVHEEQFF. The CDR3 coding sequence is TGTACCAGCAGCTTAGAACTAGCGGTGCACGAAGAGCAGTTCTTC. The chain carries TRBV11-2 and TRBJ2-1, with 8 positions matching TRBD2. This CDR3 is built from 15 residues. The V gene's germline CDR1 is SGHAT and CDR2 FQNNGV.

With respect to this clonotype: Since a much larger clone is just one base distant, this may be a read error. The chain employs TRBV5-5 and TRBJ2-1; D unresolved. The CDR3 sequence is 18 residues long. Per germline, CDR1 SGHKS and CDR2 YYEKEE (reference sequence). V shed 1 base and J shed 4 bases, with 21 bases lying between them. The CDR3 region is CASSLFPALTLPYNEQFF. The CDR3 DNA sequence: TGTGCCAGCAGCTTGTTCCCGGCGCTTACGCTTCCATACAATGAGCAGTTCTTC. Using reference TRBV5-5 and TRBJ2-1 for the parts outside the CDR3, the full variable domain is DAGVTQSPTHLIKTRGQQVTLRCSPISGHKSVSWYQQVLGQGPQFIFQYYEKEERGRGNFPDRFSARQFPNYSSELNVNALLLGDSALYLCASSLFPALTLPYNEQFFGPGTRLTVL.

Comments on this clonotype: Since no conserved phenylalanine or tryptophan closes the CDR3, a read error is the likely cause. No DNA is shown, since the ends of the CDR3 on it are uncertain; the CDR3 is the one TCRdb lists. The rearrangement joins TRBV11-2 to TRBJ2-7; TRBD1 is the table's D call, not checked against the DNA. The CDR3 length is 15 residues, termini included. Germline CDR1 is SGHAT and CDR2 is FQNNGV. The CDR3: CASSPRDRGNYEQYL.

For this clonotype: At one end the junction does not follow the germline gene, possibly because of a read error. CDR3 sequence reads: CATSFSRHSPGSF. The CDR3 coding sequence is TGTGCCACCAGCTTTAGCCGCCACTCCCCCGGCAGCTTC. The chain couples TRBV11-2 to TRBJ2-7; D is uncertain. Germline V gives CDR1 SGHAT, CDR2 FQNNGV. The CDR3 loop spans 13 amino acids.

With respect to this clonotype: Given a much more abundant clone one base away, this may be a read error. The gene calls are TRBV6-5 and TRBJ1-1; D is possibly TRBD1 (6 bases). Germline assignment: CDR1 MNHEY and CDR2 SVGAGI. The CDR3 consists of 13 residues. The germline V and J ends were trimmed by 6 bases and 5 bases, with 13 bases remaining between them. The CDR3: CASRRTGHTEAFF. The CDR3 DNA is TGTGCCAGCAGAAGAACAGGGCATACTGAAGCTTTCTTT.

About this clonotype itself: At one of its ends the junction is not consistent with the germline gene, which may arise from a read error. The DNA for the CDR3 is TGTGCCAGCAGCTGGGACAGATTCTATGACTACACCTTC. Amino acids: CASSWDRFYDYTF. The chain has TRBV11-2 and TRBJ1-2; 7 bases are shared with TRBD1. The CDR3 runs to 13 residues. CDR1 SGHAT and CDR2 FQNNGV come from the germline V gene. The complete variable domain, with remaining parts taken from reference TRBV11-2 and TRBJ1-2, reads EAGVAQSPRYKIIEKRQSVAFWCNPISGHATLYWYQQILGQGPKLLIQFQNNGVVDDSQLPKDRFSAERLKGVDSTLKIQPAKLEDSAVYLCASSWDRFYDYTFGSGTRLTVV.

This rearrangement joins TRBV10-2 to TRBJ2-3; D ambiguous. Germline loops: CDR1 WSHSY, CDR2 SAAADI. Trimming cost V 5 bases and J 5 bases, with 5 bases left between them. The CDR3 covers 11 residues. In DNA, the CDR3 is TGCGCCAGCAGTACTCAAGATACGCAGTATTTT. This translates into CASSTQDTQYF.

This clonotype was found once. The CDR3 carries no conserved terminal phenylalanine or tryptophan, so it likely arises from a read error. V gene TRBV6-5 combines with J gene TRBJ2-7; TRBD1 might be the D (6 bases). Trimming removed 0 bases at V and 7 bases at J, with 19 bases between. Germline CDR1 and CDR2: MNHEY and SVGAGI. This CDR3 comprises 16 residues. In DNA, the CDR3 is TGTGCCAGCAGTTACTCGACGGAGACAGGCTCCAAGGAGCAGTACTAC. Protein product: CASSYSTETGSKEQYY.

As regards this clonotype: A much larger clone sits a single nucleotide away, making a read error possible. The CDR3 bases are TGTGCCAGCTGCACAACTAGAAATAGCAATGAGCAGTTCTTC. It encodes CASCTTRNSNEQFF. The chain is built from TRBV6-2 or TRBV6-3 and TRBJ2-1; TRBD2 is a possible D gene (5 bases). CDR3 length: 14 residues. V shed 8 bases and J shed 6 bases, with 17 bases lying between them. Germline V gives CDR1 MNHEY, CDR2 SVGEGT.

On this clonotype itself: A junction boundary mismatches the germline segment, possibly from a read error. The chain is built from TRBV12-3 or TRBV12-4 and TRBJ2-1; possibly TRBD1 for D (7 bases). This CDR3 is built from 16 residues. The CDR3 loop reads CASSFRGERFDYEQFF. DNA for the CDR3: TGTGCTAGCAGTTTCAGGGGGGAGAGATTCGACTATGAGCAGTTCTTC.

Regarding this clonotype: A read error may explain this, as a much larger clone is one base away. V and J are TRBV6-1 and TRBJ1-4, with unresolved D. In germline, CDR1 is MNHNS, CDR2 SASEGT. The length of the CDR3 is 14 residues. CDR3 bases: TGTGCCATCAGTGAACAGAAGGCAGCGGAAAAACTGTTTTTT. It yields the protein CAISEQKAAEKLFF.

Regarding this clonotype: A read error is likely, as this CDR3 ends without the conserved phenylalanine or tryptophan. The chain couples TRBV12-3 or TRBV12-4 to TRBJ2-1; a weak D match, TRBD2 (6 bases). The CDR3 totals 15 residues. Trimming stripped 3 bases from V and 6 bases from J, with 15 bases between. The CDR3 DNA follows: TGTGCCAGCAGTTTGGCCCTAGCGACATTCAATGAGCAGTTCTTA. It translates to CASSLALATFNEQFL.

The sample holds one count of this clonotype. The chain carries TRBV11-2 and TRBJ2-5; 7 positions match TRBD2. The V gene's germline CDR1 is SGHAT and CDR2 FQNNGV. The V gene end was trimmed by 3 bases and the J gene end by 7 bases; junction bases not matched to a gene: 8. There are 14 residues in the CDR3. This CDR3 reads CASSLSRGGATQYF. DNA of the CDR3: TGTGCCAGCAGCTTGTCTAGGGGAGGGGCGACCCAGTACTTC.

To note about this clonotype: This could be a read error, since a much larger clone is one nucleotide away. Here the CDR3 reads CATTHRGSSYEQYF. The DNA of the CDR3 is TGTGCCACTACACACAGGGGGAGTTCCTACGAGCAGTACTTC. This sequence joins TRBV6-1 and TRBJ2-7; TRBD1 aligns across 8 bases. CDR1 and CDR2 (germline): MNHNS, SASEGT. V shed 10 bases, J shed 1 base, and the junction held 9 bases outside the gene matches. The CDR3 is 14 residues long.

This clonotype was observed many times. The V gene is TRBV6-5, the J gene TRBJ1-6, with 8 bases matching TRBD1. CDR1 is MNHEY and CDR2 is SVGAGI in the germline V gene. This CDR3 contains 15 residues. Trimming took 5 bases from V and 5 from J; bases not matched to a gene: 5. The CDR3 coding sequence is TGTGCCAGCAGTCACCAGGGGGCGGATAATTCACCCCTCCACTTT. This translates into CASSHQGADNSPLHF.

This clonotype came up many times. The V call is TRBV6-5, the J call TRBJ2-4; the match to TRBD2 covers 7 bases. Losses at the gene ends were 6 bases for V and 1 base for J; bases not matched to a gene: 0. The CDR3 totals 13 residues. From germline, CDR1 is MNHEY and CDR2 SVGAGI. The CDR3 DNA reads as TGTGCCAGCAGCGGGGGGGCCAAAAACATTCAGTACTTC. Translated, it gives CASSGGAKNIQYF.

The sample holds a few counts of this clonotype. The junction differs from germline at one of its ends, possibly a read error. In nucleotides, the CDR3 is TGCGCCAGCAGCCAACACACAGATATGCAGTATTTT. Amino acid sequence: CASSQHTDMQYF. The rearrangement links TRBV4-1 to TRBJ2-3; no clear D. This CDR3 spans 12 amino acids. The germline CDR1 and CDR2 sequences are MGHRA and YSYEKL.

Details on this clonotype: One junction end does not reproduce the germline sequence, and a read error may be involved. V is TRBV11-3 and J is TRBJ2-1, with D maybe TRBD2 (5 bases). CDR1 and CDR2 (germline): SGHNT, YENEEA. The CDR3 runs 15 residues. The CDR3 is CASNLNQAVNNEQFF. CDR3 sequence (DNA): TGTGCCAGCAACTTAAACCAAGCGGTTAACAATGAGCAGTTCTTC.

This clonotype was seen more than once but under ten times. This sequence joins TRBV6-1 and TRBJ1-2; D is unresolved. The CDR3 consists of 14 residues. Germline V gives CDR1 MNHNS, CDR2 SASEGT. V dropped 0 bases and J dropped 8 bases, with 13 bases sitting between them. The CDR3 region is CASSEAQRDYGYTF. The DNA of the CDR3 is TGTGCCAGCAGTGAAGCGCAGAGGGATTACGGCTACACCTTC.

Remarks on this clonotype: Compared with germline, one end of the junction differs, possibly owing to a read error. V is TRBV5-4 and J is TRBJ1-3, with TRBD1 identical over 10 bases. CDR3 length: 18 residues. Per germline, CDR1 SGHNT and CDR2 YYREEE (reference sequence). The DNA for the CDR3 is TGTGCAAGCAGCCCAGGGGGGGGGACAGGGGCGCCTCGAAACACCATATATTTT. Residues: CASSPGGGTGAPRNTIYF.

The V call is TRBV7-8, the J call TRBJ2-5; tentative D call: TRBD1 (5 bases). CDR1 is SGHVS, CDR2 FQNEAQ, per germline. The CDR3 has 17 amino acids. V lost 6 bases and J 3 bases, leaving 23 bases between the germline ends. The CDR3, as DNA: TGTGCCAGCAGTTCTAGAACAGGCAGGCAGGCGAAAGAGACCCAGTACTTC. Protein: CASSSRTGRQAKETQYF.

The chain combines TRBV24-1 with TRBJ2-1; perhaps TRBD2 as D (5 bases). V was pared by 2 bases and J by 3 bases, with 13 bases between. The germline V gene encodes CDR1 KGHDR and CDR2 SFDVKD. The CDR3 totals 16 residues. CDR3: CATSDSESGHYNEQFF. CDR3 DNA: TGTGCCACCAGTGATTCCGAAAGCGGCCACTACAATGAGCAGTTCTTC.